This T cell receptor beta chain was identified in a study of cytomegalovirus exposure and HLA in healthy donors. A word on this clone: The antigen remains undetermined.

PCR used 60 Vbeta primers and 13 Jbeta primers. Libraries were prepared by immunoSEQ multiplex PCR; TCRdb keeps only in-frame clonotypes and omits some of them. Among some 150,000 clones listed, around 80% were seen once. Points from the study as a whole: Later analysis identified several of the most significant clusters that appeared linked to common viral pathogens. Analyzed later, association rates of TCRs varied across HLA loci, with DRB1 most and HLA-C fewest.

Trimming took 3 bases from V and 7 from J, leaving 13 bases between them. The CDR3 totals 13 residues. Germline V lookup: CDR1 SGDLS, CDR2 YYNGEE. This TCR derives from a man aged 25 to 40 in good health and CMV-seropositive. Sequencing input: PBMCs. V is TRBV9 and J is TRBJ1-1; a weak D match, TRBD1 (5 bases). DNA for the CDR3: TGTGCCAGCAGCGCCGGACACCTTTGTGAAGCTTTCTTT. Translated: CASSAGHLCEAFF.